The source of this TCR beta chain is a study of T cells after yellow fever vaccination. Comment on this clonotype: The antigen is undetermined.

Study conclusions and caveats: The study noted that FACS-sorted repertoires could contain abundant clonotypes contaminating from the bulk population. The CD4 compartment and the CD8 compartment contained a small share of clonotypes in common. Post-booster repertoires contained most primary-vaccination clones again (around 96% CD4, 85% to 90% CD8).

By 5'RACE template switching, TCR cDNA was produced, with a universal primer site and UMIs added in the process. Using its own MiXCR run on the 5' RACE reads, TCRdb lists one record per CDR3 protein. The sample lists some 400,000 distinct CDR3 sequences, about 6.2% occurring once. Germline V gene data show CDR1 as SGHRS and CDR2 as YFSETQ. This CDR3 has 13 amino acids. Trimming removed 0 bases from V and 2 bases from J, with 4 bases in between. The TCR comes from a man aged 25-45 years who received the YFV17D yellow fever vaccine. Sequencing used PBMCs, obtained 5 days after the yellow fever booster vaccination. This chain uses TRBV5-1 with TRBJ2-3; no clear D gene. Here the CDR3 DNA reads TGCGCCAGCAGCTTGGCCCACACAGATACGCAGTATTTT. This gives the protein CASSLAHTDTQYF.